The T cell receptor beta chain under discussion was sequenced for a study of blood T cell repertoires in COVID-19 (dated by TCRdb to 2020 to 2021). At the level of the whole study: Collaborator samples came from the United States, Italy and Spain and covered acute and convalescent phases of COVID-19. The material from the prospective study consisted of cDNA or gDNA derived from T cells, B-cell-depleted T cells, or PBMCs. The dataset comprised deeply sampled blood TCRbeta repertoires from subjects exposed to, actively infected with, or recovered from COVID-19. The repertoires were made available in a free public database intended to serve as a resource for research on the immune response to SARS-CoV-2. The samples were drawn from two sources: the first 160 participants of the ongoing ImmuneRACE study, and fewer than 1,500 subjects contributed by 6 global collaborators. Nearly every sample came with metadata listing a de-identified subject ID, COVID-19 status, age in years and sex. HLA class I and class II types, where available, came from metadata supplied by the sample provider rather than from assay-based typing. What the study reported, not specific to this receptor: How much clinical and demographic metadata was included differed by source and by participant, and the metadata was provided uncurated.

The count of this clone is one. Its cognate antigen has yet to be identified. One base away there is no much larger clone; base qualities are not given. TCRbeta CDR3 regions were amplified from genomic DNA using the immunoSEQ Assay, a bias-controlled multiplex PCR. For the original study's pipeline: Within the assay, amplification of reference gene primers was used to estimate how many nucleated cells each sample contained. To quantify the absolute abundance of each unique TCRbeta CDR3 rearrangement, sequence reads were collapsed and filtered. Productive Simpson clonality was computed per sample as the square root of Simpson's diversity index over productive rearrangements. The table comes from immuneACCESS by way of TCRdb, which keeps in-frame sequences with V and J called. Part of the clones is missing from these tables; in studies checked, under half for an unresolved V gene and the rest for unknown reasons. From that table come the V and J calls and clone size; the DNA was used to work out D and trimming. The sample data list 310,000 or so clones, and roughly 84% of these were observed just once. Of the sample, 1% falls within the top ten clones.

Collaborating institutions collected whole blood in K2EDTA tubes following their own protocols. For TCRbeta analysis, collaborators shipped samples in one of three forms: frozen whole blood, isolated PBMCs, or DNA extracted from either of those sample types. The germline V gene encodes CDR1 SNHLY and CDR2 FYNNEI. Measured from the cysteine to the phenylalanine, the CDR3 is 12 residues long. Only the CDR3 portion is preserved as DNA: 36 bases, with reading frame beginning at the first base. The germline V end is reduced by 6 bases and the J end by 7 bases; junction bases left unmatched: 5. Sequenced: peripheral blood. The chain was built from TRBV2 and TRBJ2-5, with TRBD2 matching 7 junction bases. The receptor comes from a man between 50 and 59 years old with active or convalescent COVID-19. The nucleotide sequence is TGTGCCAGCAGCCTAAGGGAGGGGACCCAGTACTTC. This yields the protein CASSLREGTQYF.